A selection of T cell receptor beta chains follows, all from one sample in a study of CD8 T cells in ankylosing spondylitis. TCRdb analysed the 5' RACE reads with MiXCR anew, one entry per CDR3 protein. Of fewer than 400,000 distinct CDR3 sequences in the sample, 7% to 9% were seen once. The source material was blood, either unsorted or a sorted T cell fraction (not recorded which). All receptors come from a male donor with ankylosing spondylitis. Both conserved end residues are part of each CDR3. D genes are given only for firm matches. The size of a clone is reported for some rows only, either as once, few or many, or as a class for expanded clones.

NA	NA	14	TRBV20-1	TRBJ2-7	CSARDGGSYYEQYF	TGCAGTGCTAGAGATGGGGGCAGCTACTACGAGCAGTACTTC
NA	NA	14	TRBV19	TRBJ2-7	CASSARAGGDEQYF	TGTGCCAGTAGTGCTCGAGCGGGCGGCGACGAGCAGTACTTC
NA	NA	15	TRBV3-1	TRBJ1-1	CASSQGSGRNTEAFF	TGTGCCAGCAGCCAAGGGTCAGGGAGAAACACTGAAGCTTTCTTT
few	NA	16	TRBV7-2	TRBJ2-5	CASSPQGILNQETQYF	TGTGCCAGCAGCCCTCAGGGAATCCTAAACCAAGAGACCCAGTACTTC
many	TRBD1	17	TRBV5-1	TRBJ2-1	CASSIRPRDRVLNEQFF	TGCGCCAGCAGCATCCGCCCCCGGGACAGGGTTCTCAATGAGCAGTTCTTC
many	TRBD1	13	TRBV27	TRBJ1-1	CASSLQGATEAFF	TGTGCCAGCAGTTTACAGGGGGCCACTGAAGCTTTCTTT
NA	TRBD1	14	TRBV12-3/TRBV12-4	TRBJ1-1	CASSTGAAYIEAFF	TGTGCCAGCTCGACAGGGGCAGCATATATCGAAGCTTTCTTT
few	TRBD2	16	TRBV5-1	TRBJ2-2	CASSLRLAGDTGELFF	TGCGCCAGCAGCCTGAGACTAGCGGGGGACACCGGGGAGCTGTTTTTT
few	TRBD2	14	TRBV3-1	TRBJ2-7	CASSQDPAGRVQYF	TGTGCCAGCAGCCAAGATCCAGCGGGGAGGGTGCAGTACTTC
few	NA	13	TRBV5-1	TRBJ2-7	CATRTGAGYEQYF	TGCGCCACCCGGACTGGGGCGGGGTACGAGCAGTACTTC
few	NA	15	TRBV6-4	TRBJ2-1	CASSVLGAAYNEQFF	TGTGCCAGCAGTGTGTTGGGGGCTGCCTACAATGAGCAGTTCTTC
many	NA	15	TRBV5-1	TRBJ1-1	CASSLAGTMNTEAFF	TGCGCCAGCAGCTTGGCGGGGACCATGAACACTGAAGCTTTCTTT
few	NA	13	TRBV18	TRBJ1-5	CASSPDTDQPQHF	TGTGCCAGCTCGCCCGACACAGATCAGCCCCAGCATTTT
NA	NA	14	TRBV5-1	TRBJ2-3	CASSFGHSTDTQYF	TGCGCCAGCAGCTTCGGACACAGCACAGATACGCAGTATTTT
few	NA	14	TRBV5-1	TRBJ1-1	CASSLGIVGIEAFF	TGCGCCAGCAGCTTGGGAATAGTCGGGATTGAAGCTTTCTTT
NA	TRBD2	15	TRBV20-1	TRBJ2-1	CSARAVLAGLNEQFF	TGCAGTGCTAGAGCGGTCCTAGCGGGTTTAAATGAGCAGTTCTTC
NA	NA	15	TRBV15	TRBJ2-2	CATSRERQYTGELFF	TGTGCCACCAGCAGAGAACGACAGTACACCGGGGAGCTGTTTTTT
many	TRBD2	16	TRBV5-1	TRBJ2-1	CASSLLSSGAGNEQFF	TGCGCCAGCAGCTTGTTGTCTAGCGGGGCCGGCAATGAGCAGTTCTTC
NA	NA	13	TRBV20-1	TRBJ2-7	CSAYPLGPGEQYF	TGCAGTGCCTATCCCCTTGGCCCCGGCGAGCAGTACTTC
few	NA	14	TRBV28	TRBJ1-1	CASSLKVASTEAFF	TGTGCCAGCAGTCTAAAGGTGGCTAGCACTGAAGCTTTCTTT
many	TRBD1	12	TRBV2	TRBJ1-5	CASSWTGQPQHF	TGTGCCAGCAGTTGGACAGGCCAGCCCCAGCATTTT
many	NA	13	TRBV29-1	TRBJ1-2	CSAEEIVGYGYTF	TGCAGCGCTGAAGAGATTGTCGGCTATGGCTACACCTTC